This TCR beta chain was sequenced during a study of cytomegalovirus exposure and HLA in healthy donors. Study-level information: A prior analysis found 100 million to 140 million unique TCR beta sequences from 150 million to 200 million T cells.

Trimming stripped 1 base from V and 1 base from J, with 10 bases between. Germline V gene data show CDR1 as SEHNR and CDR2 as FQNEAQ (reference sequence). The CDR3 covers 15 residues. The PCR contained 60 Vbeta and 13 Jbeta primers. Sequencing was performed with immunoSEQ multiplex PCR; in TCRdb, only in-frame clones are kept and a portion is missing. The repertoire includes 100,000 to 150,000 clones, 75% to 85% of them detected once, and approximately 9.6% sits in the top ten. The specimen sequenced was PBMCs. The TCR originated in a woman between 50 and 59 years old in good health and CMV-seropositive. The chain uses TRBV7-9 and TRBJ1-1; no definite D call. CDR3 coding DNA: TGTGCCAGCAGCTTAGTTGGCAGGCAGAACACTGAAGCTTTCTTT. It is translated as CASSLVGRQNTEAFF.